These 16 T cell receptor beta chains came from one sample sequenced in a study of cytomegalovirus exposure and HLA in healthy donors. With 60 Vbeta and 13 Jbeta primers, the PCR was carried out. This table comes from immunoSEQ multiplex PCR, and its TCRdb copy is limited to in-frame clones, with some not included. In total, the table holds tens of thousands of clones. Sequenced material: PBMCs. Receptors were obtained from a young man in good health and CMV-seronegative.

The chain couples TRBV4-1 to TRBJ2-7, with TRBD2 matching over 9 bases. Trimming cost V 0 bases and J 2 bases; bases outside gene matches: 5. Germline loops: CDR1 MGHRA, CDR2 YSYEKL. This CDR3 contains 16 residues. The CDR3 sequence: CASSQDQGGRAYEQYF. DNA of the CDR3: TGCGCCAGCAGCCAAGATCAGGGCGGGAGGGCCTACGAGCAGTACTTC.

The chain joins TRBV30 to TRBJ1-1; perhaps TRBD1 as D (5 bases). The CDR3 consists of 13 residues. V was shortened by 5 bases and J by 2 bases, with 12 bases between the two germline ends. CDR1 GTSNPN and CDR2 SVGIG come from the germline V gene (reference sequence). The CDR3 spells CAWEQGGNTEAFF. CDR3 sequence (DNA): TGTGCCTGGGAGCAGGGAGGCAACACTGAAGCTTTCTTT.

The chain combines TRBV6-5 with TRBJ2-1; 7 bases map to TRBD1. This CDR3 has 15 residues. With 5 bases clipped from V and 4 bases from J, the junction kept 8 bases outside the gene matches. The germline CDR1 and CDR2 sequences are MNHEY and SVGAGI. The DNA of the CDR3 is TGTGCCAGCAGTCAGGCGGACAGGCAATACAATGAGCAGTTCTTC. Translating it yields CASSQADRQYNEQFF.

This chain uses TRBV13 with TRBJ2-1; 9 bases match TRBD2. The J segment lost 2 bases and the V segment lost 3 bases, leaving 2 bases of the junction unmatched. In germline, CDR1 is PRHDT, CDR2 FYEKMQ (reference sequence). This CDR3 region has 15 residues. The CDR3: CASSLSGRTYNEQFF. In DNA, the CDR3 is TGTGCCAGCAGCTTGAGCGGGAGGACCTACAATGAGCAGTTCTTC.

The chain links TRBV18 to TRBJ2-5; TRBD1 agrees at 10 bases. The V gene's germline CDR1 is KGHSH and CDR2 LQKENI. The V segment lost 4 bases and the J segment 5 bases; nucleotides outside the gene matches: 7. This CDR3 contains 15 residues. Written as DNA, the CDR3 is TGTGCCAGCTCACTTCGACAGGGGGCCGGGGAGACCCAGTACTTC. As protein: CASSLRQGAGETQYF.

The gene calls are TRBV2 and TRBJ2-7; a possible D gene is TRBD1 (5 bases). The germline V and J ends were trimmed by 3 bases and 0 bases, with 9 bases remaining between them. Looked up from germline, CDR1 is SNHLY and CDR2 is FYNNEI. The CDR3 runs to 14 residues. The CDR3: CASSESDSSYEQYF. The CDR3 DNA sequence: TGTGCCAGCAGTGAGTCCGACAGCTCCTACGAGCAGTACTTC.

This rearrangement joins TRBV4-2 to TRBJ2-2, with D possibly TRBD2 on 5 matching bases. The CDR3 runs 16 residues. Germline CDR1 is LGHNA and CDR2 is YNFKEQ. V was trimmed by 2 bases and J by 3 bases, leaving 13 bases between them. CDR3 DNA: TGTGCCAGCAGCCAAATTACGGAGGCTTACACCGGGGAGCTGTTTTTT. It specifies CASSQITEAYTGELFF.

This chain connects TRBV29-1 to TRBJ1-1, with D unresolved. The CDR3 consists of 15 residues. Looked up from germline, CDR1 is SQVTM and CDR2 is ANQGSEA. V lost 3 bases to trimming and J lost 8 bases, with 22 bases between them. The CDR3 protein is CSVDPGVPVPTEAFF. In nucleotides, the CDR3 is TGCAGCGTTGACCCCGGGGTCCCTGTACCCACAGAAGCTTTCTTT.

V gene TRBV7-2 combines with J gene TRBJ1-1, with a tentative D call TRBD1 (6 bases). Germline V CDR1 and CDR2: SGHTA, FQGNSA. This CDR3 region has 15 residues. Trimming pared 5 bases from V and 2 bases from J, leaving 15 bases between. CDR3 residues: CASSALTGQNTEAFF. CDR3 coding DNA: TGTGCCAGCAGCGCCCTGACAGGACAAAACACTGAAGCTTTCTTT. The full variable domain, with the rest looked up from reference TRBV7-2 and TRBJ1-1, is GAGVSQSPSNKVTEKGKDVELRCDPISGHTALYWYRQSLGQGLEFLIYFQGNSAPDKSGLPSDRFSAERTGGSVSTLTIQRTQQEDSAVYLCASSALTGQNTEAFFGQGTRLTVV.

The CDR3 spells CAWSKLAKRAYEQYF. The CDR3 DNA is TGTGCCTGGAGTAAACTGGCGAAGCGCGCCTACGAGCAGTACTTC. This sequence joins TRBV30 and TRBJ2-7; no reliable D call. The length of the CDR3 is 15 residues. CDR1 and CDR2 from the germline V gene are GTSNPN and SVGIG (reference sequence). V dropped 2 bases and J dropped 2 bases, with 16 bases sitting between them.

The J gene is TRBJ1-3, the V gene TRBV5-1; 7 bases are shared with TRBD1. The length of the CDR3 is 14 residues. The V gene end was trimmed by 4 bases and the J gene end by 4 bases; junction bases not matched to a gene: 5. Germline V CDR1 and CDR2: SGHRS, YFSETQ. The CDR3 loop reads CASSVQGTGNTIYF. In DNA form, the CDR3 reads TGCGCCAGCAGCGTACAGGGGACCGGAAACACCATATATTTT.

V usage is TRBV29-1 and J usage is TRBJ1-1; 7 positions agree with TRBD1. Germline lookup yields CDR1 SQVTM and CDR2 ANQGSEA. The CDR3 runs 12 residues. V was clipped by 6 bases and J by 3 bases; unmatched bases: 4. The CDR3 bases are TGCAGCGTACCGGGACAGTACACTGAAGCTTTCTTT. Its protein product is CSVPGQYTEAFF.

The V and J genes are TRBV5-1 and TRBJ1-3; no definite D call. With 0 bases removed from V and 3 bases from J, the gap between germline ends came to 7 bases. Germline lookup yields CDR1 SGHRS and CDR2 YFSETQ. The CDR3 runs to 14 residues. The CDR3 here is CASSLDGFGNTIYF. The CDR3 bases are TGCGCCAGCAGCTTGGATGGCTTTGGAAACACCATATATTTT.

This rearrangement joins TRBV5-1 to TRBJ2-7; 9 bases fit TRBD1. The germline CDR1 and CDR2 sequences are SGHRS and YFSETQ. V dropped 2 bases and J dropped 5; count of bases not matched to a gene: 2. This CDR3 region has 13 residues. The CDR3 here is CASSLQGADEQYF. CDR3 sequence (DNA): TGCGCCAGCAGCTTACAGGGGGCCGACGAGCAGTACTTC.

Here the CDR3 reads CASSHRTSGLYNEQFF. In nucleotides, the CDR3 is TGCGCCAGCAGCCACCGGACTAGCGGGCTTTACAATGAGCAGTTCTTC. J is TRBJ2-1 and V is TRBV4-3; the match to TRBD2 covers 11 bases. Germline-derived CDR1 and CDR2 are LGHNA and YSLEER. The V and J ends lost 3 bases and 4 bases, in that order; junction bases with no gene match: 5. The CDR3 length is 16 residues.

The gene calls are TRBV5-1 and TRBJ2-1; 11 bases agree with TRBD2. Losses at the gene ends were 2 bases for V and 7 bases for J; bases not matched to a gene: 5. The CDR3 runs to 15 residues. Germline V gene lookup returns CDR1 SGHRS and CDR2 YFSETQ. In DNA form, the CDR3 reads TGCGCCAGCAGCTTACTAGCGGGAGAGGGAAATGAGCAGTTCTTC. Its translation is CASSLLAGEGNEQFF.